This TCR beta chain was found in a study of blood T cell repertoires in COVID-19. V was trimmed by 6 bases and J by 4 bases, leaving 16 bases between them. Germline CDR1 reads WNHNN; CDR2 reads SYGVQD (reference sequence). The CDR3 is 15 amino acids. The repertoire was sequenced with immunoSEQ multiplex PCR; TCRdb's copy has only in-frame clones and lacks some. The table shows about 200,000 clones, with around 84% occurring only once. This clone has a single count. This sequence was found in a man aged 45-65 years with acute or convalescent COVID-19. The V gene is TRBV10-1, the J gene TRBJ2-1; a possible D gene is TRBD2 (7 bases). Sequenced: peripheral blood. In DNA, the CDR3 is TGCGCCAGCAGATCGGGGGGCCCCCTTTACAATGAGCAGTTCTTC. Its translation is CASRSGGPLYNEQFF.